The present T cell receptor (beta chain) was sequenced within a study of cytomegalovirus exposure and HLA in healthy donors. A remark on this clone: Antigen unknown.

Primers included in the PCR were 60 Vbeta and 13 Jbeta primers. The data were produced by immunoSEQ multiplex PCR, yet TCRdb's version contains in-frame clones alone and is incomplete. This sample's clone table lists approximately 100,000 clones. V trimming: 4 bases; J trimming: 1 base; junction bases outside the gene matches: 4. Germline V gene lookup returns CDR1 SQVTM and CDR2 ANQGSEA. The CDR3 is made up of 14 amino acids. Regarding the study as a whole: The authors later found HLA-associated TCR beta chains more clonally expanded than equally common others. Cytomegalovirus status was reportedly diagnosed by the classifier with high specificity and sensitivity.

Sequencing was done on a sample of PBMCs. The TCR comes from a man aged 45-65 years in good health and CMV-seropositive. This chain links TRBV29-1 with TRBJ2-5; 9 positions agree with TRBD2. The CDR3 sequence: CSVGLAGAQETQYF. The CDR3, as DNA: TGCAGCGTTGGGTTAGCGGGGGCCCAAGAGACCCAGTACTTC.